This TCR beta chain was identified during a study of blood T cell repertoires in COVID-19. The wider study: Collection of acute and convalescent COVID-19 samples took place in the United States, Italy and Spain.

Individuals aged roughly 18 to 100 years were recruited from 24 US areas. Assignments of participants to cohorts depended upon their own reported clinical history. Recovery among Cohort 3 donors was established by two negative PCRs, clearance, or symptom resolution. V lost 3 bases, J lost 0 bases, and 2 bases stayed unmatched. Germline V lookup: CDR1 SNHLY, CDR2 FYNNEI. There are 15 residues in the CDR3. The assay was immunoSEQ multiplex PCR, and TCRdb's table has in-frame clones only and misses some. The sample lists about 200,000 clones; more than 65% were seen once. The receptor's source is a man aged 35 to 55 who had recovered from COVID-19. The source material was PBMCs or T cells enriched from blood (not recorded which). V usage is TRBV2 and J usage is TRBJ1-5; 7 positions agree with TRBD1. The CDR3 loop is CASSDRQGSNQPQHF. CDR3 coding DNA: TGTGCCAGCAGTGACCGACAGGGTAGCAATCAGCCCCAGCATTTT.